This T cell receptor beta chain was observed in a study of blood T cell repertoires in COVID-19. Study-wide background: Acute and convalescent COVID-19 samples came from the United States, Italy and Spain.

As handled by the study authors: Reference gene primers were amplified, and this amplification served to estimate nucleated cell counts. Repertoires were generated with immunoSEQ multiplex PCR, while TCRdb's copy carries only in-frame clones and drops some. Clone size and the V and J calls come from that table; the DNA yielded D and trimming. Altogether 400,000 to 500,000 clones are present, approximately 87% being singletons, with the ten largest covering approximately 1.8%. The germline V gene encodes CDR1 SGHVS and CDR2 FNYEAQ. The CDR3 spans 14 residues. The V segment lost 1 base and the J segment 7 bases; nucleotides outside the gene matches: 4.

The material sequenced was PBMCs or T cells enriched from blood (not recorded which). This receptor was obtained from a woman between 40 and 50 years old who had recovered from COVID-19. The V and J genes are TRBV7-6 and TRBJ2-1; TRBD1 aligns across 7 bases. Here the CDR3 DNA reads TGTGCCAGCAGCTTAGGACAGGGCGGGAATGAGCAGTTCTTC. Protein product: CASSLGQGGNEQFF.